The entry below describes one T cell receptor beta chain. Its target is unknown. These data belong to a study of cytomegalovirus exposure and HLA in healthy donors. Study-level points and caveats: Accurate prediction of HLA-A and HLA-B alleles (for most subjects) was reportedly achieved from TCR beta sequences. Follow-up analysis later connected one missense variant in DCLRE1C with trimming of TCR beta V- and J-genes.

60 Vbeta and 13 Jbeta primers were used in PCR. Profiling relied on immunoSEQ multiplex PCR, and the TCRdb table lists in-frame clones only, not all of them. Of approximately 180,000 clones listed, roughly 81% are singletons. The CDR3 length is 12 residues. Per the germline V gene, CDR1 is SGHDN and CDR2 is FVKESK. V lost 1 base to trimming and J lost 7 bases, with 7 bases between them. Sequencing was done on a sample of PBMCs. The receptor's source is a girl aged 10 to 17 in good health and CMV-seropositive. The J gene is TRBJ1-2, the V gene TRBV14; D is uncertain. CDR3 protein: CASSQGRGGYTF. The DNA for the CDR3 is TGTGCCAGCAGCCAAGGAAGAGGTGGCTACACCTTC.